This T cell receptor beta chain was captured by sequencing in a study of T cells in Graves' hyperthyroidism and ophthalmopathy. The source material, RNA transcripts, was used to amplify TCR beta CDR3 regions. In the first-round RT-PCR of the TCR CDR3, the HTBI primer set was used. In TCRdb, the multiplex PCR reads were re-called with MiXCR into one record per CDR3 protein. The sample includes about 570,000 distinct CDR3 sequences, around 42% of them seen just once. General study results and limits: Most clonotypes that expanded in the thyroid above 0.001 also showed up in blood.

On this clonotype itself: Its antigen is not identified.

Germline CDR1 is SEHNR and CDR2 is FQNEAQ (reference sequence). The CDR3 is made up of 15 amino acids. The ends lost 5 bases at V and 1 base at J; junction bases unmatched: 4. V is TRBV7-9 and J is TRBJ1-4; 7 bases line up with TRBD1. Sample: peripheral blood or thyroid tissue (not recorded which). The sequence was obtained from an adult woman with Graves' disease, either hyperthyroidism or ophthalmopathy (not recorded which). CDR3 amino acids: CASSPWDRTNEKLFF. For the CDR3, the DNA is TGTGCCAGCAGCCCTTGGGACAGAACTAATGAAAAACTGTTTTTT.